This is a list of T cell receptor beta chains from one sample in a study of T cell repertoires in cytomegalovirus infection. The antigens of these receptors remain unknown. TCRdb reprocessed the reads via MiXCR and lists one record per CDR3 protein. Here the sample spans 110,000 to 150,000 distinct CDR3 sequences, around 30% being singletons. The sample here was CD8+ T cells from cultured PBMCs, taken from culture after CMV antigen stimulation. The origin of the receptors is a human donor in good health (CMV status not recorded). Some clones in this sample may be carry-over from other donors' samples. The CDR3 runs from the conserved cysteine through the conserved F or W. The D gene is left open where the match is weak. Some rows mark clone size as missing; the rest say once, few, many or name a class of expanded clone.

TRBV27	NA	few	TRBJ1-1	CASSLGRSGTEAFF	TGTGCCAGCAGTCTGGGGCGATCAGGCACTGAAGCTTTCTTT
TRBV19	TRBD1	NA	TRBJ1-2	CASRGSGGADGYTF	TGTGCCAGTAGGGGGTCAGGGGGCGCGGATGGCTACACCTTC
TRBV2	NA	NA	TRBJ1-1	CASSDGALNTEAFF	TGTGCCAGCAGTGACGGGGCCCTGAACACTGAAGCTTTCTTT
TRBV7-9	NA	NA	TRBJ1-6	CASSQVLGPSPLHF	TGTGCCAGCAGCCAAGTTTTGGGGCCCTCACCCCTCCACTTT
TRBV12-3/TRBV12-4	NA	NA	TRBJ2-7	CASSVHTSSSYEQYF	TGTGCCAGCAGTGTCCACACGTCTTCTTCCTACGAGCAGTACTTC
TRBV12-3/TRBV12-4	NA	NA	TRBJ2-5	CASSPSGQETQYF	TGTGCCAGCAGCCCATCAGGTCAAGAGACCCAGTACTTC
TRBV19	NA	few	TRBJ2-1	CACDTGTYNEQFF	TGTGCCTGTGACACGGGGACCTACAATGAGCAGTTCTTC
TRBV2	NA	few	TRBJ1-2	CASPGTPDYGYTF	TGTGCCAGCCCCGGGACTCCGGACTATGGCTACACCTTC
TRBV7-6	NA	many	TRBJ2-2	CASSFDSGELFF	TGTGCCAGCAGTTTCGATAGCGGGGAGCTGTTTTTT
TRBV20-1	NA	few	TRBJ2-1	CSARDHAAGNLNEQFF	TGCAGTGCTAGAGATCACGCAGCAGGGAACCTCAATGAGCAGTTCTTC